This TCR beta chain was observed in a study of response to subunit inactivated influenza vaccine (dated by TCRdb to the late 2010s). A note on the overall study: Deep quantitative T cell receptor repertoire profiling was used in the study to track responses to a trivalent subunit inactivated influenza vaccine.

This clonotype was found a few times. Its recognized antigen is unknown. No much larger clonotype is one base removed from it; base qualities were not supplied. The investigation overall reported the following: According to the authors, only a limited number of new T cells may be recruited by each seasonal influenza vaccination.

The junction shows trimming of 7 bases on V and 1 base on J, plus 12 bases between the germline ends. The germline V gene sets CDR1 to SNHLY and CDR2 to FYNNEI. The CDR3 starts with the cysteine, ends with the phenylalanine, and has 14 residues. Of the read, only the CDR3 DNA is kept; its 42 bases are in frame from base 1. Libraries were made using RT-PCR. The sequencing machine was an Illumina HiSeq 2500. TCRdb applied fastp at Q25 and MiXCR to the public reads, then kept only in-frame beta chains. CDR3 protein sequences are deduplicated, and each keeps its most common genes and DNA. This sample gives more than 450,000 distinct CDR3 sequences in total; less than 10% of them show up just once. The ten largest make up about an eighth of the sample.

Material: PBMCs from blood, obtained around 2 years after vaccination. The V and J segments used are TRBV2 and TRBJ2-3, and TRBD1 may be the D gene, going by 6 matching bases. This sequence was found in a man between 50 and 75 years old who received an inactivated influenza vaccine. Donor details come from another sample of the same person, matched by shared clones. The bases are TGTGCCAGCACCCTAGGACAGCGCACAGATACGCAGTATTTT. It encodes CASTLGQRTDTQYF.